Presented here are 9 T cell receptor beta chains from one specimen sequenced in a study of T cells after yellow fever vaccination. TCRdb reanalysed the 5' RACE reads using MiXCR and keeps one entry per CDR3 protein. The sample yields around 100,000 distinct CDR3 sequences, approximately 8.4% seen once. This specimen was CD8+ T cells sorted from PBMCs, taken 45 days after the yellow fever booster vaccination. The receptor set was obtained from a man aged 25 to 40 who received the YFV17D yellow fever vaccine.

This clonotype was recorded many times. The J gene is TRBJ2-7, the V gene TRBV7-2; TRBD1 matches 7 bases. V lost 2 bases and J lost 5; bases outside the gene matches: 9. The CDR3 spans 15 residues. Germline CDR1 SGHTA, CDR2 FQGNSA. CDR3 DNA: TGTGCCAGCAGCTTAACTTTAAGACAGGGTGACGAGCAGTACTTC. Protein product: CASSLTLRQGDEQYF.

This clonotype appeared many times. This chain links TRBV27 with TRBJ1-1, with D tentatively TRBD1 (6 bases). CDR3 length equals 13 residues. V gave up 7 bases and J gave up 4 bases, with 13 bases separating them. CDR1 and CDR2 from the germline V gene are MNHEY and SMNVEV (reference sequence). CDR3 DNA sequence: TGTGCCAGCACCGCAGGAGGGGGCACTGAAGCTTTCTTT. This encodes CASTAGGGTEAFF.

This chain's CDR3 is CASSPGLASVNEQFF. CDR3 in DNA: TGTGCCAGCAGCCCCGGACTAGCTTCGGTCAATGAGCAGTTCTTC. This sequence joins TRBV5-4 and TRBJ2-1, with 8 positions matching TRBD2. The V and J ends lost 4 bases and 6 bases, in that order; junction bases with no gene match: 9. This CDR3 region has 15 residues. Germline V gene lookup returns CDR1 SGHNT and CDR2 YYREEE (reference sequence).

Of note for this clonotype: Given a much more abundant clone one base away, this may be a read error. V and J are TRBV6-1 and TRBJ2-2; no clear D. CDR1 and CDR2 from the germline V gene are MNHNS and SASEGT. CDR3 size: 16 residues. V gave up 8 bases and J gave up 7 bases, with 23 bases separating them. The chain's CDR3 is CASRKETGFLGGELFF. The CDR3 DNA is TGTGCCAGCCGAAAGGAGACTGGCTTTTTAGGCGGGGAGCTGTTTTTT.

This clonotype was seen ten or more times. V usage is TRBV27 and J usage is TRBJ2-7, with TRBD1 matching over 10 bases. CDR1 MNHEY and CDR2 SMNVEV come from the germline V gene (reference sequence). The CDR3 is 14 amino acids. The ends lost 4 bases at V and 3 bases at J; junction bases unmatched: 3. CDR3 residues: CASSWGTGVYEQYF. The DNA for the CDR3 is TGTGCCAGCAGTTGGGGGACAGGGGTCTACGAGCAGTACTTC.

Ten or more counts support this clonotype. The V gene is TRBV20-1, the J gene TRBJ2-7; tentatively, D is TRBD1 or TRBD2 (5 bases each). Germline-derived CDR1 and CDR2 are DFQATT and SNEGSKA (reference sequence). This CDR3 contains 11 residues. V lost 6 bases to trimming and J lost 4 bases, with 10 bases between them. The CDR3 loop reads CSAPWGYEQYF. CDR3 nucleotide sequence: TGCAGTGCCCCCTGGGGGTACGAGCAGTACTTC.

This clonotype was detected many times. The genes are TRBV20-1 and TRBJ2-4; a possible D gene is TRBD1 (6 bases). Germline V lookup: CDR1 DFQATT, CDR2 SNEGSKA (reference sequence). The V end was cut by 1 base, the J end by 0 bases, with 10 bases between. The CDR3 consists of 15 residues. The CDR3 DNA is TGCAGTGCTAGAGCCCGGACAGAAGCCAAAAACATTCAGTACTTC. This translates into CSARARTEAKNIQYF.

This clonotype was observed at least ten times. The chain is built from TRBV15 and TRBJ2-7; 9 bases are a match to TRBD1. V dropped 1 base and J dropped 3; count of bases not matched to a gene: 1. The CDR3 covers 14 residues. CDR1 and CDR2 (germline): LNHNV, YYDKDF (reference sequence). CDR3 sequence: CATSRGDRDYEQYF. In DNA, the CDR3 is TGTGCCACCAGCAGAGGGGACAGGGACTACGAGCAGTACTTC.

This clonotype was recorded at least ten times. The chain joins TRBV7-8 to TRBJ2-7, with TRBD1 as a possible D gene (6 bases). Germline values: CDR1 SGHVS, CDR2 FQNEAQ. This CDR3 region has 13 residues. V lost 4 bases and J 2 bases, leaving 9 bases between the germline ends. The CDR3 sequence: CASSWDITYEQYF. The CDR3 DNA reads TGTGCCAGCAGCTGGGACATTACCTACGAGCAGTACTTC.